This T cell receptor beta chain was obtained from a study of blood T cell repertoires in COVID-19. Study summary: Sites across the United States, Italy and Spain contributed samples from acute and convalescent COVID-19.

Participants, about 18 to 100 years old, spanned around 25 US areas. Recovered Cohort 3 donors showed two negative PCRs, clearance, or symptom resolution. V was clipped by 7 bases and J by 10 bases; unmatched bases: 11. The CDR3 totals 15 residues. CDR1 is MNHEY and CDR2 is SMNVEV in the germline V gene (reference sequence). In the authors' workflow: Amplification with reference gene primers provided the estimates of nucleated cell counts. Some clones are missing from TCRdb's copy, which holds only in-frame ones; the method was immunoSEQ multiplex PCR. V, J and clone size are those of that table, while D and trimming were read from the DNA. The profile shows approximately 230,000 clones, around 86% of them singletons.

This sequence was found in a middle-aged man who had recovered from COVID-19. The sample comprised PBMCs or T cells enriched from blood (not recorded which). The J gene is TRBJ2-1, the V gene TRBV27; 12 bases match TRBD2. CDR3 nucleotides: TGTGCCAGCAACCTAGCGGGAGGGCCCGTCCGCGAGCAGTTCTTC. Its translation is CASNLAGGPVREQFF.